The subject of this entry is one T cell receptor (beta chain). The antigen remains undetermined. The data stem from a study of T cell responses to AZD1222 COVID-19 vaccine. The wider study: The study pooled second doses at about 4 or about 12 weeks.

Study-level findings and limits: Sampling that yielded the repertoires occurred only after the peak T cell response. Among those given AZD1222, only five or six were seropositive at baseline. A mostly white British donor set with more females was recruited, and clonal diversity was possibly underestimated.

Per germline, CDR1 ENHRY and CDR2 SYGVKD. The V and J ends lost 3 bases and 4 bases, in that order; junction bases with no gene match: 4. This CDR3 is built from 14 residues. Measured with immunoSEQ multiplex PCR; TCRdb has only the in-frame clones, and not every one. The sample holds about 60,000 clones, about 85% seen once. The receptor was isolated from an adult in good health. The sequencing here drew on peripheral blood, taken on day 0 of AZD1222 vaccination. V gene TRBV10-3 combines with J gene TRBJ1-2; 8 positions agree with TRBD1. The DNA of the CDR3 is TGTGCCATCAGTGACGACAGGGGCGGCTATGGCTACACCTTC. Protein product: CAISDDRGGYGYTF.